This T cell receptor beta chain was retrieved from a study of blood T cell repertoires in COVID-19. In the study overall: T cells, B-cell-depleted T cells, or PBMCs supplied cDNA or gDNA.

The CDR3 length is 13 residues. Germline V gene data show CDR1 as SNHLY and CDR2 as FYNNEI. The V and J ends lost 8 bases and 0 bases respectively, with 9 bases between them. Enrolled through a virtual design, the participants were between 18 and 89 years of age and came from roughly 22 US areas. Using immunoSEQ multiplex PCR, the repertoire was profiled, and TCRdb retains in-frame clones only, with some absent. The repertoire includes approximately 120,000 clones, less than 90% of them detected once, and about 18% sits in the top ten. The chain joins TRBV2 to TRBJ2-3; D may be TRBD2 (5 bases). The specimen sequenced was PBMCs or T cells enriched from blood (not recorded which). This TCR was sampled from a man aged 25 to 40 who had recovered from COVID-19. CDR3 sequence: CASGSESTDTQYF. CDR3 DNA: TGTGCCAGCGGGAGCGAGAGCACAGATACGCAGTATTTT.